This T cell receptor beta chain emerged from a study of CD8 T cells in Susac syndrome. As for the study in general: Patients with Susac syndrome had blood drawn and were at that point therapy-naive, on corticosteroids, or on intravenous immunoglobulin alone.

The CDR3 is 12 residues long. Germline V gives CDR1 SNHLY, CDR2 FYNNEI. V shed 4 bases and J shed 0 bases, with 1 base lying between them. There are a few counts of this clonotype. Definite or probable Susac syndrome was diagnosed using recently defined diagnostic criteria. RNA was extracted with the RNeasy kit, and a quantity of roughly 0.5 to 1 ug was reverse transcribed using random hexamers. The immunoSEQ assay covered 54 Vbeta and 13 Jbeta segments for CDR3. TCRdb analysed the immunoSEQ multiplex PCR reads with MiXCR anew, one entry per CDR3 protein. The sample has under 200,000 distinct CDR3 sequences, roughly 94% seen once.

The receptor comes from a human donor with Susac syndrome. The sequencing input was CD4+ T cells from PBMCs. The chain has TRBV2 and TRBJ1-3, with D unclear. CDR3 bases: TGTGCCAGCAGTGCCTCTGGAAACACCATATATTTT. Its protein product is CASSASGNTIYF.